The count of the clone carrying this T cell receptor (beta chain) is one. Germline CDR1 MDHEN, CDR2 SYDVKM. With 4 bases clipped from V and 7 bases from J, the junction kept 4 bases outside the gene matches. The CDR3 contains 13 residues. This record comes from a study of cytomegalovirus exposure and HLA in healthy donors. The PCR had 60 Vbeta and 13 Jbeta primers. Authors' analysis steps: Later analysis identified tens of millions of unique TCR beta chains, 9 million to 12 million shared. TCRdb's copy holds only in-frame clones and misses some; the assay was immunoSEQ multiplex PCR. V and J calls and clone size are those listed in that table; D and trimming were worked out from the DNA. The sample lists around 100,000 clones; about 83% were seen once. Healthy people donating bone marrow made up the donors.

The chain recombines TRBV28 with TRBJ1-2; 9 nucleotides agree with TRBD1. The sequenced sample consisted of PBMCs. The clonotype was recovered from a female donor in good health and CMV-seropositive. The CDR3 loop is CASSSGQGVGYTF. As DNA, the CDR3 is TGTGCCAGCAGTTCGGGACAGGGTGTTGGCTACACCTTC.